This is a list of T cell receptor beta chains from one sample in a study of cytomegalovirus exposure and HLA in healthy donors. TCRdb's copy holds only in-frame clones and misses some; the assay was immunoSEQ multiplex PCR. This table has approximately 300,000 clones, roughly 90% appearing once. The sequencing input was PBMCs. The receptors come from a woman aged 25 to 39 in good health and CMV-seropositive. CDR3s include the opening cysteine and the closing phenylalanine or tryptophan. A D gene is named only where the DNA matches it firmly. The size field is filled for only some rows; it gives once, few, many or a size class.

. | . | TRBJ2-1 | TRBV30 | CAWSNHNEQFF | TGTGCCTGGAGTAACCACAATGAGCAGTTCTTC
. | . | TRBJ2-6 | TRBV7-3 | CASSEPSTGANVLTF | TGTGCCAGCAGTGAACCAAGTACTGGGGCCAACGTCCTGACTTTC
TRBD2 | once | TRBJ2-1 | TRBV6-6 | CASSVSGTSGNEQFF | TGTGCCAGCAGCGTTTCCGGGACTAGCGGTAATGAGCAGTTCTTC
TRBD1 | . | TRBJ1-2 | TRBV9 | CASSAQGRGENGYTF | TGTGCCAGCAGCGCTCAGGGCAGGGGGGAAAATGGCTACACCTTC
. | . | TRBJ2-7 | TRBV18 | CASSPPQGTFYEQYF | TGTGCCAGCTCACCACCCCAGGGTACGTTCTACGAGCAGTACTTC
. | . | TRBJ1-2 | TRBV4-3 | CASSQAGGKGYTF | TGCGCCAGCAGCCAAGCCGGGGGGAAGGGCTACACCTTC
. | . | TRBJ2-3 | TRBV5-1 | CASSLAGGDTQYF | TGCGCCAGCAGCTTGGCCGGTGGCGATACGCAGTATTTT
. | . | TRBJ2-7 | TRBV10-3 | CAISTTGNYEQYF | TGTGCCATCAGTACGACAGGTAACTACGAGCAGTACTTC
. | few | TRBJ1-2 | TRBV29-1 | CSVETGHGYTF | TGCAGCGTTGAGACAGGACATGGCTACACCTTC
TRBD1 | once | TRBJ1-2 | TRBV5-1 | CASSLGQGFYGYTF | TGCGCCAGCAGCTTAGGACAGGGGTTCTATGGCTACACCTTC
TRBD1 | . | TRBJ2-2 | TRBV5-1 | CASQRTGETGELFF | TGCGCCAGCCAGAGGACAGGAGAAACCGGGGAGCTGTTTTTT
. | . | TRBJ1-1 | TRBV5-6 | CASSHWVLPPMNTEAFF | TGTGCCAGCAGCCACTGGGTCCTTCCCCCCATGAACACTGAAGCTTTCTTT
. | . | TRBJ2-1 | TRBV5-1 | CASSLESSSYNEQFF | TGCGCCAGCAGCTTGGAGTCAAGCTCCTACAATGAGCAGTTCTTC
TRBD1 | . | TRBJ1-2 | TRBV5-1 | CASSRIQGDDHGYTF | TGCGCCAGCAGCCGTATACAGGGGGACGACCATGGCTACACCTTC
. | . | TRBJ2-7 | TRBV7-8 | CASSLQVAAAYEQYF | TGTGCCAGCAGCTTACAGGTGGCGGCCGCCTACGAGCAGTACTTC
TRBD1 | . | TRBJ1-6 | TRBV7-2 | CASSYADRAYNSPLHF | TGTGCCAGCAGCTATGCGGACAGGGCCTATAATTCACCCCTCCACTTT
TRBD2 | . | TRBJ2-7 | TRBV4-2 | CASSQESGAGGTYEQYF | TGTGCCAGCAGCCAAGAGTCCGGGGCGGGAGGCACCTACGAGCAGTACTTC
. | . | TRBJ2-1 | TRBV2 | CASSERGGEQFF | TGTGCCAGCAGTGAAAGGGGGGGCGAACAGTTCTTC
. | . | TRBJ1-2 | TRBV5-1 | CASRPGTRDLYGYTF | TGCGCCAGCCGTCCGGGGACAAGGGACCTTTATGGCTACACCTTC
. | . | TRBJ1-1 | TRBV28 | CASSRIRGSTEAFF | TGTGCCAGCAGTCGAATCAGAGGGTCCACTGAAGCTTTCTTT